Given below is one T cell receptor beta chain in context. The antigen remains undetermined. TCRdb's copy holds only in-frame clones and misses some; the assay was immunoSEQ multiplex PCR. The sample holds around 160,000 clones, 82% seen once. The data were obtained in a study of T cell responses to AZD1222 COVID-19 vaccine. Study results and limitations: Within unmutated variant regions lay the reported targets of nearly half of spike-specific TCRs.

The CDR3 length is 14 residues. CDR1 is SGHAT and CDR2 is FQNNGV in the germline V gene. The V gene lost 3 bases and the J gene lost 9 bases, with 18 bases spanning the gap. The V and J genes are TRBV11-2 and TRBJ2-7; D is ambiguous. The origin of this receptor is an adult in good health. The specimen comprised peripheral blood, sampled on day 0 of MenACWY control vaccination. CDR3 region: CASSFGNSVVRQYV. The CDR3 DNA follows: TGTGCCAGCAGCTTTGGAAACTCAGTAGTTCGGCAGTACGTC.